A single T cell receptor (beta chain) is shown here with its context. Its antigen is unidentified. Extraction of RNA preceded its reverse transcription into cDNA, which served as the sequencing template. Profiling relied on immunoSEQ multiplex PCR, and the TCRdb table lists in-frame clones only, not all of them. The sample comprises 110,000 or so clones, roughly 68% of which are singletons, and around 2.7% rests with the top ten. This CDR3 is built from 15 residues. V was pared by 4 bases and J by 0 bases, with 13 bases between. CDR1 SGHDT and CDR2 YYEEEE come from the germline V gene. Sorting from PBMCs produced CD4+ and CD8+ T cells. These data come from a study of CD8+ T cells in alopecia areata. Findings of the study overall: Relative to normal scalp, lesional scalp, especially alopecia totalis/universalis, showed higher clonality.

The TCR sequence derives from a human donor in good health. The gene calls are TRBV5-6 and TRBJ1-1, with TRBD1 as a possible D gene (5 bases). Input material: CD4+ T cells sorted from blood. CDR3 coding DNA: TGTGCCAGCAGCCAAATACAGGACCTGAACACTGAAGCTTTCTTT. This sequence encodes CASSQIQDLNTEAFF.